This TCR beta chain stems from a study of response to subunit inactivated influenza vaccine. General study findings and limits: It was the authors' suggestion that each seasonal influenza vaccination recruits few new T cells.

Turning to this clonotype: Its target is unknown.

TCRdb used MiXCR to reprocess the RT-PCR reads, holding one entry per CDR3 protein. The sample records roughly 700,000 distinct CDR3 sequences, less than 20% being singletons. The CDR3 has 16 amino acids. The germline V gene has CDR1 LGHNA and CDR2 YSLEER. The V and J ends lost 0 bases and 4 bases respectively, with 12 bases between them. The chain combines TRBV4-3 with TRBJ2-2, with D perhaps matching TRBD1 or TRBD2 (5 bases each). This TCR derives from a man aged 50-60 years who received an inactivated influenza vaccine. The sample here was PBMCs from blood, taken 12 days after vaccination. The CDR3 sequence is CASSQEPNGATGELFF. In DNA, the CDR3 is TGCGCCAGCAGCCAAGAGCCCAACGGGGCCACCGGGGAGCTGTTTTTT.